Described below is a single T cell receptor (beta chain) sequence and its context. The sample belongs to a study of blood T cell repertoires in COVID-19. Study-wide context: Both acute and convalescent COVID-19 samples were obtained from the United States, Italy and Spain. The cDNA or gDNA used as material had been derived from T cells, B-cell-depleted T cells, or PBMCs.

Per the study methods: Reference gene primers were amplified, and this amplification served to estimate nucleated cell counts. Some clones are missing from TCRdb's copy, which holds only in-frame ones; the method was immunoSEQ multiplex PCR. V, J and clone size are those of that table, while D and trimming were read from the DNA. The sample carries tens of thousands of clones, about 82% recorded once. Deletions cut 10 bases from V and 9 bases from J, with 19 bases between. Germline V CDR1 and CDR2: LNHDA, SQIVND (reference sequence). This CDR3 is 14 amino acids long. Sequenced material: peripheral blood. The V and J genes are TRBV19 and TRBJ1-6; D is perhaps TRBD1 (5 bases). This TCR was recovered from a man aged 55-75 years in a cohort sampled during active COVID-19. The CDR3 sequence: CATKGARVTSPLHF. Here the CDR3 DNA reads TGTGCCACCAAAGGGGCGCGAGTAACTTCACCCCTCCACTTT. Drawing the rest from reference TRBV19 and TRBJ1-6, the complete variable domain is DGGITQSPKYLFRKEGQNVTLSCEQNLNHDAMYWYRQDPGQGLRLIYYSQIVNDFQKGDIAEGYSVSREKKESFPLTVTSAQKNPTAFYLCATKGARVTSPLHFGNGTRLTVT.